Sequencing of this T cell receptor (beta chain) was carried out in a study of cytomegalovirus exposure and HLA in healthy donors (dated by TCRdb to the late 2010s). As for the study more broadly: In an earlier analysis of about 560 of the donors, under 300 Gb of sequence data and approximately 120 million unique TCR beta sequences from 150 million to 200 million T cells were reported. An early release that covered several hundred HLA-typed donors contained 300 to 350 gigabases of sequencing data and tens of millions of unique TCR sequences. Among the roughly 430 genotyped donors, 75% to 90% belonged to the genetic ancestry cluster associated with self-reported Caucasian donors. The study aimed to test whether cataloging public T cell receptors could reveal signatures of past pathogen exposure. The study used immunosequencing to profile the T cell repertoires of approximately 640 subjects and linked those repertoires to cytomegalovirus serostatus. Along with the approximately 650-subject first cohort, a separate validation cohort of 120 different subjects was used. To predict cytomegalovirus infection status, the study combined high-throughput TCR immunosequencing, statistical association of individual TCRs with disease status, and machine learning. In a later analysis, previously published TCR beta repertoires from some 640 donors were re-analyzed and high-resolution HLA genotyping was added so that TCR occurrence patterns could be studied. Rather than using new phenotypic data, the later analysis identified candidate immune exposures from TCR beta sequences and from how often those sequences occurred across donors. In an earlier analysis of 587 of the donors, high-throughput TCR beta sequencing was used to judge whether each TCR beta V gene segment behaved as functional or pseudogenic. Donor age, sex, ethnicity and CMV serostatus were compiled together with the repertoire data. Genome-wide SNP genotypes for about 55% of the 666 donors were used in a later genetic analysis, which treated that subset as a discovery cohort. Every repertoire in the discovery cohort had been generated on one and the same sequencing platform. HLA typing included class I and class II loci at four-digit resolution. Typing coverage varied by locus: 629-630 donors for A, B, C, DRB1 and DQB1; roughly 500 for DQA1; about 600 for DPA1; 450 to 480 for DPB1. About five DR-DQ haplotypes were handled as single units for association and clustering, since linkage in the cohort was strong. Across some 400 genotyped donors of the cohort, an average of approximately 240,000 unique TCR beta nucleotide sequences per donor were sequenced, and 15% to 20% of those sequences were non-productive. What the research found in general, with its limitations: In both the original and validation cohorts, the classifier was reported to diagnose cytomegalovirus status with high specificity and sensitivity. A further reported finding was that TCR beta sequences accurately predicted the HLA-A and HLA-B alleles for most subjects in the first cohort. Linkage disequilibrium might explain the correlated functional status among segregating V segments, but an unknown experimental factor could not be excluded. A later analysis found that TCR association rates varied across HLA loci, with DRB1 alleles showing the most associated TCRs and HLA-C alleles the fewest. In vitro tests confirmed that a few of the cytomegalovirus-associated TCR beta chains recognize cytomegalovirus antigens. A group of highly shared sequence variants was considered likely to be a technical artifact of the sequencing pipeline. Specific HLA alleles were associated with 15,000 to 20,000 TCR beta sequences at a false discovery rate of 0.05 in a later analysis. Several of the top co-occurrence clusters appeared to be linked to parvovirus B19, influenza, CMV and Epstein-Barr virus, according to a later analysis. The earlier analysis of some 560 of the donors excluded roughly 17 rarely observed V segments, including chromosome 9 orphons, because counts were too low. Because some donors lacked HLA typing at each locus, the association tests relied only on the typed subset. Across donors, most TCR sequences were observed very rarely, whereas some public TCRs were present in many individuals. Sequencing depth was assumed to be roughly uniform across donors in the presence/absence analyses, though that assumption may not hold. The study listed 164 TCR beta chains as associated with cytomegalovirus. The authors suggested that the approach could potentially be generalized to other disease states and immunological phenotypes. When HLA alleles, especially DR and DQ, strongly co-occurred, attributing TCR associations to individual alleles was difficult. Compared with the 666-donor mean, donors in an Asian-associated ancestry cluster had fewer N-insertions in productive TCRs, according to a later genetic analysis. A later analysis found that HLA-associated TCR beta chains were more clonally expanded and had lower generation probabilities than equally common non-associated chains. Broadly in line with IMGT annotations, most TCR beta V segments showed up in productive rearrangements about 87% or about 30% of the time in an earlier analysis of several hundred of the donors. In a later analysis, most CMV-associated TCR beta chains were found to appear HLA-restricted, with HLA associations seemingly driven largely by CMV exposure. This cohort had only TCR beta chains sequenced, and the lack of alpha or paired-chain data limited which features could be detected. A later genetic analysis associated a missense DCLRE1C variant with V-gene and J-gene trimming of TCR beta chains, and an independent cohort replicated the association. For the cohort, immune exposure information was limited to CMV serostatus.

With respect to this clone: Its antigen remains unidentified. No base-level quality is on record; no much larger clone is a single base apart.

The cohort was made up of approximately 700 healthy bone marrow donors. At the time of sampling, all cohort members were nominally healthy, though unrecorded immune exposures were likely present. The donor tested CMV seronegative and was one of the 352 seronegative cohort members. A peripheral blood sample was provided by each donor, and peripheral blood mononuclear cells were used for TCR beta sequencing. Genomic DNA extraction from the blood cell samples was performed with the Qiagen DNeasy Blood Extraction Kit. Library preparation was by the immunoSEQ multiplex PCR assay. For the multiplex PCR, a mixture combining 60 forward primers for TCR Vbeta segments and 13 reverse primers for TCR Jbeta segments was used. A multiplex PCR assay on genomic DNA amplified the CDR3 region of rearranged TCR beta genes. On the Illumina HiSeq System, the amplified TCR beta libraries were sequenced as 87-base-pair reads. The study's processing was this. A later analysis tallied 70 million to 100 million unique TCR beta chains across the 666 repertoires, and around 10 million of those chains were shared by two or more donors. To remove PCR and sequencing errors, raw reads were error-corrected and collapsed into unique sequences using a nearest-neighbor algorithm that merged closely related sequences. CDR3 sequences were aligned to IMGT reference sequences to assign V, D and J gene segments. For a sequence to be retained, a match of at least six nucleotides was required to both a V gene segment and a J gene segment. A rearrangement counted as productive if the CDR3 had no stop codons and remained in frame with V and J, and every other rearrangement counted as non-productive. Following IMGT convention, CDR3 was defined as the stretch from the second conserved V-encoded cysteine to the conserved J-encoded phenylalanine. The earlier analysis of approximately 590 of the donors excluded any sequence lacking an unambiguous match to a single V gene segment. In an earlier analysis of some 590 of the donors, a V segment was called functional when productive rearrangements were above 56.7%, and segregating when the standard deviation between donors exceeded 5%. To diagnose cytomegalovirus status from the catalog of TCR beta chain sequences, a statistical classification framework was built. In a later analysis, V and J genes were assigned by comparing TCR nucleotide sequences against IMGT/GENE-DB human TR gene sequences. A later analysis assigned CDR3 sequences and most-parsimonious VDJ recombination scenarios with the TCRdist pipeline. In a later analysis, each TCR beta chain was defined by its CDR3 amino acid sequence together with its V-gene family, and reads without a unique V-gene family were excluded. As a way to deal with suspected cross-contamination and a sequencing artifact, a later analysis dropped 592 nucleotide sequences that were highly shared and had low generation probability. For each public chain, a later analysis derived a clonal expansion index from normalized ranks of inferred template counts within each repertoire. In a later analysis, generation probabilities were computed with a VDJ recombination model fitted to out-of-frame rearrangements, and the resulting probabilities were checked against IGoR. Hypergeometric tests were used in a later analysis to score TCR-TCR, TCR-HLA and TCR-CMV co-occurrence, with a repertoire-size bias correction applied to the TCR pairs. To estimate false discovery rates, a later analysis permuted the HLA or CMV assignments 20 times. In a later analysis, co-occurring TCRs were grouped using DBSCAN, and TCRdist sequence similarity was added for clustering within HLA-allele-positive subsets. For co-occurrence clustering, repertoires with fewer than 30,000 or more than 120,000 public chains were excluded, along with roughly 5 repertoires with anomalous nucleotide sharing. The table was pulled from immuneACCESS by TCRdb, which kept in-frame rearrangements only. Such tables lose some clones; where checked, under half of the loss comes from unresolved V genes, and the rest has no known cause. V and J calls and clone size are given by that table; D and trimming were obtained from the DNA. In all, the sample holds over 75,000 clones, and over 60% of those were seen once. The ten largest clones represent roughly 6% of the sample.

This TCR came from a female donor in good health and CMV-seronegative. Input material: PBMCs.

The DNA reads as follows: TGTGCCAGCAGTTACGAACAGGGCTATGGCTACACCTTC. Its coded protein is CASSYEQGYGYTF. The V and J genes are TRBV6-5 and TRBJ1-2; a tentative D match to TRBD1 spans 6 bases. V is reduced by 2 bases and J by 4 bases, leaving a spacing of 8 bases between them. The CDR3 spans 13 residues, from the cysteine through the phenylalanine. Only the CDR3 DNA stays, 39 bases, in frame from base 1. In the germline V gene, CDR1 corresponds to MNHEY and CDR2 to SVGAGI.